This T cell receptor beta chain emerged from a study of beta chain features in type 1 diabetes. Many counts were recorded for this clone. The germline CDR1 and CDR2 sequences are SEHNR and FQNEAQ (reference sequence). V lost 0 bases, J lost 7 bases, and 6 bases stayed unmatched. The CDR3 contains 17 residues. The study reverse transcribed the entire isolated RNA, so it sequenced expressed TCRB transcripts. Sequenced by immunoSEQ multiplex PCR; TCRdb stores in-frame clones only, minus some. The sample lists 200,000 to 250,000 clones, 9% to 10% occurring once. This chain uses TRBV7-9 with TRBJ2-1; 13 positions agree with TRBD2. Sequenced: naive CD4+ T cells from blood. The sequence came from a woman aged 18-30 years in good health. CDR3 amino acids: CASSLAGLAGVWNEQFF. DNA of the CDR3: TGTGCCAGCAGCTTAGCTGGACTAGCGGGAGTTTGGAATGAGCAGTTCTTC.